This T cell receptor (beta chain) came from a study of T cell responses to AZD1222 COVID-19 vaccine. As for the study in general: Second doses were pooled across both intervals (about 4 or about 12 weeks). Study-level findings and limits: Most donors were white British and more were female, and clonal diversity was possibly underestimated. It was only after the peak T cell response that any repertoires were sampled. The study reported that nearly half of spike-specific TCRs target unmutated variant regions.

Regarding this clone: Its antigen is undetermined.

Germline V gene lookup returns CDR1 SNHLY and CDR2 FYNNEI. The CDR3 loop spans 17 amino acids. The ends were cut back, 5 bases at V and 7 bases at J, with 26 bases in the middle. Assay: immunoSEQ multiplex PCR; the TCRdb copy retains only in-frame clones and omits some. The profile shows about 160,000 clones, roughly 90% of them singletons. V is TRBV2 and J is TRBJ1-2; no clear D. The sequencing here drew on peripheral blood, taken on day 0 of AZD1222 vaccination. This sequence originates from an adult in good health. The CDR3 sequence: CASSSGIALVRQTGYTF. DNA of the CDR3: TGTGCCAGCAGTTCCGGGATAGCCTTAGTTAGACAAACTGGCTACACCTTC.